The rows below give T cell receptor beta chains drawn from one sample of a study of T cells after yellow fever vaccination. MiXCR was run by TCRdb on the 5' RACE reads, yielding one entry per CDR3 protein. The sample holds fewer than 400,000 distinct CDR3 sequences, about 6.2% seen once. The specimen comprised PBMCs, sampled 5 days after the yellow fever booster vaccination. These TCRs come from a man aged 25 to 45 who received the YFV17D yellow fever vaccine. CDR3s include the opening cysteine and the closing phenylalanine or tryptophan. D genes are given only for firm matches. Not every row has a clone size; where given, it reads once, few, many or a size class.

abundance | j_gene | d_gene | v_gene | CDR3nt | CDR3aa
many | TRBJ1-1 | . | TRBV6-5 | TGTGCCAGCAGTTACTCGGCGGTGAACACTGAAGCTTTCTTT | CASSYSAVNTEAFF
many | TRBJ2-2 | . | TRBV5-1 | TGCGCCAGCAGCTTGGATGCAGGGGTCGGCGGGGAGCTGTTTTTT | CASSLDAGVGGELFF
few | TRBJ2-7 | . | TRBV7-3 | TGTGCCAGCAGCTTAAATTCCCCTGGGCTAGGCGAGCAGTACTTC | CASSLNSPGLGEQYF
many | TRBJ2-3 | TRBD1 | TRBV28 | TGTGCCAGCAGTTTTTCGGACAGGGGGCTTACGCAGTATTTT | CASSFSDRGLTQYF
few | TRBJ1-4 | . | TRBV12-3/TRBV12-4 | TGTGCCAGCACCCTTACGGGGGAAGAAAAACTGTTTTTT | CASTLTGEEKLFF
. | TRBJ2-1 | . | TRBV3-1 | TGTGCCAGCAGCGGAACAGGGATTGAGCAGTTCTTC | CASSGTGIEQFF
. | TRBJ2-3 | . | TRBV6-2/TRBV6-3 | TGTGCCAGCAGTTCTGCCGAGGGGAGCGCAGATACGCAGTATTTT | CASSSAEGSADTQYF
few | TRBJ2-1 | TRBD2 | TRBV2 | TGTGCCAGCGGTCACCGGACTAGCAGCTCCTACAATGAGCAGTTCTTC | CASGHRTSSSYNEQFF
many | TRBJ2-5 | TRBD2 | TRBV12-3/TRBV12-4 | TGTGCCAGCAGTCGATACGGCTCGCTAGCGGGAGCCCAGGCCCAGTACTTC | CASSRYGSLAGAQAQYF
many | TRBJ2-7 | . | TRBV29-1 | TGCAGCGTTGGCTCACAGGGAATTTCCTACGAGCAGTACTTC | CSVGSQGISYEQYF
. | TRBJ2-1 | TRBD2 | TRBV20-1 | TGCAGTGCTAGACCCGGACTAGCGGCGCTCATGGAGCAGTTCTTC | CSARPGLAALMEQFF
few | TRBJ2-1 | . | TRBV7-2 | TGTGCCAGCAGCTTAATTGCGGGGGCGAGCTCCTACAATGAGCAGTTCTTC | CASSLIAGASSYNEQFF
many | TRBJ2-1 | . | TRBV4-2 | TGTGCCAGCAGCCAAGATCGGGGGTTTGGAGAGCAGTTCTTC | CASSQDRGFGEQFF
many | TRBJ2-1 | . | TRBV18 | TGTGCCAGCTCACCCTCGCGTGATGAGCAGTTCTTC | CASSPSRDEQFF
many | TRBJ2-5 | . | TRBV7-2 | TGTGCCAGCAGCTTAAGGCGGGCCTCCCAAGAGACCCAGTACTTC | CASSLRRASQETQYF
. | TRBJ2-3 | . | TRBV11-1 | TGTGCCAGCAGCTTAAGGTCAGGCCCGGGCACTAGCACAGATACGCAGTATTTT | CASSLRSGPGTSTDTQYF